The rows below give T cell receptor beta chains drawn from one sample of a study of beta chain features in type 1 diabetes. Measured with immunoSEQ multiplex PCR; TCRdb has only the in-frame clones, and not every one. Here the sample spans 250,000 to 350,000 clones, approximately 11% being singletons. Sequencing was performed on naive CD4+ T cells from blood. The receptors derive from a woman aged 25-40 years in good health. Both conserved end residues are part of each CDR3. Fields, in order: CDR3 length, D gene, clone size, J gene, V gene, CDR3 protein, CDR3 DNA. D genes are given only for firm matches. Size is stated for part of the rows, as once, few or many counts, or as a class when the clone is expanded.

>13|NA|NA|TRBJ2-5|TRBV4-1
CASSQTRFETQYF
TGCGCCAGCAGCCAAACTAGATTCGAGACCCAGTACTTC
>12|NA|NA|TRBJ1-2|TRBV4-2
CASSLDRNGYTF
TGTGCCAGCAGCTTGGACAGAAATGGCTACACCTTC
>13|NA|NA|TRBJ2-1|TRBV30
CAWGKAAYNEQFF
TGTGCCTGGGGTAAAGCGGCCTACAATGAGCAGTTCTTC
>14|TRBD1|NA|TRBJ1-1|TRBV5-1
CASSGGQMNTEAFF
TGCGCCAGCAGCGGGGGACAGATGAACACTGAAGCTTTCTTT
>13|TRBD2|NA|TRBJ2-1|TRBV6-6
CASSYVGGDEQFF
TGTGCCAGCAGTTACGTGGGGGGGGATGAGCAGTTCTTC
>17|TRBD1|few|TRBJ1-2|TRBV7-3
CASSSGQGGRDYYGYTF
TGTGCCAGCAGCTCCGGACAGGGGGGACGTGATTACTATGGCTACACCTTC
>15|TRBD2|few|TRBJ2-1|TRBV28
CASSSQFAGVYEQFF
TGTGCCAGCAGTTCCCAATTTGCGGGAGTATATGAGCAGTTCTTC
>13|NA|NA|TRBJ2-7|TRBV9
CATHPRRPCEQYF
TGTGCCACCCATCCGCGGCGGCCCTGCGAGCAGTACTTC
>16|TRBD1|NA|TRBJ2-7|TRBV18
CASSRGQGADNYEQYF
TGTGCCAGCTCCCGCGGACAGGGGGCCGACAACTACGAGCAGTACTTC
>16|TRBD2|few|TRBJ2-1|TRBV6-7
CASSYSPSGTNNEQFF
TGTGCCAGCAGTTACTCACCCAGCGGGACCAACAATGAGCAGTTCTTC
>15|TRBD1|few|TRBJ1-5|TRBV19
CASSKGQGRGQPQHF
TGTGCCAGTAGCAAAGGACAGGGACGTGGTCAGCCCCAGCATTTT
>13|NA|NA|TRBJ1-1|TRBV10-3
CAMSDSWNTEAFF
TGTGCCATGTCGGACAGCTGGAACACTGAAGCTTTCTTT
>14|TRBD1|NA|TRBJ1-5|TRBV6-6
CASSTGQGGQPQHF
TGTGCCAGCAGTACAGGACAGGGAGGACAGCCCCAGCATTTT
>15|NA|NA|TRBJ1-4|TRBV19
CASSPLTGTSKKLFF
TGTGCCAGTAGCCCTCTCACAGGGACCAGCAAAAAACTGTTTTTT
>13|NA|NA|TRBJ2-5|TRBV18
CASSRGLQETQYF
TGTGCCAGCTCACGGGGCTTACAAGAGACCCAGTACTTC
>14|NA|NA|TRBJ1-1|TRBV28
CASSWDTANTEAFF
TGTGCCAGCAGCTGGGACACAGCGAACACTGAAGCTTTCTTT
>16|TRBD2|many|TRBJ2-1|TRBV23-1
CASSPQTSGRVNEQFF
TGCGCCAGCAGTCCCCAGACTAGCGGGAGGGTAAATGAGCAGTTCTTC
>12|NA|NA|TRBJ2-5|TRBV6-5
CASSSPGETQYF
TGTGCCAGCAGTTCCCCGGGAGAGACCCAGTACTTC
>16|NA|few|TRBJ1-3|TRBV7-2
CASSLEARVSGNTIYF
TGTGCCAGCAGCTTAGAGGCCAGGGTCTCTGGAAACACCATATATTTT
>14|TRBD2|once|TRBJ2-7|TRBV7-2
CASSITSGSYEQYF
TGTGCCAGCAGCATCACTAGCGGGAGCTACGAGCAGTACTTC
>14|TRBD2|NA|TRBJ2-2|TRBV9
CASSRTSETGELFF
TGTGCCAGCAGCAGGACTAGCGAAACCGGGGAGCTGTTTTTT
>15|TRBD2|few|TRBJ2-7|TRBV19
CASSILAGEAYEQYF
TGTGCCAGTAGTATTCTAGCGGGAGAAGCCTACGAGCAGTACTTC
>13|NA|NA|TRBJ1-1|TRBV28
CASRQQSNTEAFF
TGTGCCAGCAGACAACAGTCGAACACTGAAGCTTTCTTT
>12|NA|few|TRBJ1-1|TRBV6-6
CASGSWSTEAFF
TGTGCCAGCGGTTCCTGGAGCACTGAAGCTTTCTTT
>17|TRBD1|NA|TRBJ2-6|TRBV5-8
CASSPGTVLSGANVLTF
TGTGCCAGCAGCCCAGGGACAGTACTCTCTGGGGCCAACGTCCTGACTTTC
>15|TRBD1|few|TRBJ2-3|TRBV29-1
CSVAVGQGNTDTQYF
TGCAGCGTTGCTGTTGGACAGGGGAATACAGATACGCAGTATTTT
>14|TRBD1|NA|TRBJ1-1|TRBV27
CASSLRQGFPQAFF
TGTGCCAGCAGTCTCCGACAGGGTTTCCCACAAGCTTTCTTT
>17|NA|NA|TRBJ1-6|TRBV15
CATSSRFGGHVGSPLHF
TGTGCCACCAGCTCCCGATTCGGGGGGCACGTCGGGTCACCCCTCCACTTT
>16|TRBD2|NA|TRBJ2-2|TRBV27
CASSSRGAGGAGELFF
TGTGCCAGCAGTAGCCGGGGAGCGGGAGGTGCCGGGGAGCTGTTTTTT
>17|NA|few|TRBJ2-6|TRBV4-3
CASSQDRSISGANVLTF
TGCGCCAGCAGCCAAGATCGGTCAATCTCTGGGGCCAACGTCCTGACTTTC
>15|NA|few|TRBJ2-1|TRBV7-2
CASSLAAPFGNEQFF
TGTGCCAGCAGCTTAGCCGCCCCTTTCGGCAATGAGCAGTTCTTC
>16|NA|NA|TRBJ1-2|TRBV14
CASSQEQARRAYGYTF
TGTGCCAGCAGCCAAGAGCAGGCCAGGCGGGCCTATGGCTACACCTTC
>14|TRBD1|once|TRBJ2-7|TRBV30
CAWSNHRGPYEQYF
TGTGCCTGGAGTAACCACAGGGGGCCCTACGAGCAGTACTTC
>14|NA|few|TRBJ1-2|TRBV6-6
CASSSGRVNYGYTF
TGTGCCAGCAGTTCCGGGAGGGTAAACTATGGCTACACCTTC
>12|NA|few|TRBJ2-7|TRBV29-1
CSVESQGYEQYF
TGCAGCGTTGAGTCGCAGGGCTACGAGCAGTACTTC
>16|TRBD2|NA|TRBJ2-3|TRBV7-9
CASSPRLAAHTDTQYF
TGTGCCAGCAGCCCGCGACTAGCGGCCCACACAGATACGCAGTATTTT
>15|TRBD1|NA|TRBJ1-5|TRBV4-3
CASSQEQGRNQPQHF
TGCGCCAGCAGCCAAGAACAGGGGAGGAATCAGCCCCAGCATTTT
>13|TRBD1|NA|TRBJ2-5|TRBV6-4
CASSVEGGETQYF
TGTGCCAGCAGTGTTGAAGGGGGCGAGACCCAGTACTTC
>15|NA|few|TRBJ2-1|TRBV28
CASKTPGTPYNEQFF
TGTGCCAGCAAAACTCCCGGGACACCCTACAATGAGCAGTTCTTC
>12|NA|NA|TRBJ1-2|TRBV30
CAWSRTLRGYTF
TGTGCCTGGAGCCGGACACTCCGCGGCTACACCTTC
>11|TRBD1|few|TRBJ1-4|TRBV20-1
CSARADREVFF
TGCAGTGCTAGAGCTGACAGGGAGGTGTTTTTT
>14|NA|NA|TRBJ1-4|TRBV28
CASTPRGEVEKLFF
TGTGCCAGTACCCCGCGAGGCGAGGTTGAAAAACTGTTTTTT